A single sample is the source of the 32 T cell receptor beta chains below, sequenced in a study of shared clonotypes between healthy human individuals. Sequencing was performed with immunoSEQ multiplex PCR; in TCRdb, only in-frame clones are kept and a portion is missing. Of roughly 640,000 clones in the sample, about 74% were seen once. The sequenced material came from memory CD4+ T cells sorted from blood. Subset: CD45RA-negative fraction. Receptor source: a young woman in good health.

This rearrangement joins TRBV28 to TRBJ2-7; D might be TRBD2 (5 bases). The CDR3 sequence is 12 residues long. Deletions cut 2 bases from V and 5 bases from J, with 7 bases between. Per germline, CDR1 MDHEN and CDR2 SYDVKM. CDR3 in amino acids: CASSLRGNEQYF. The CDR3 DNA sequence: TGTGCCAGCAGTTTACGGGGTAACGAGCAGTACTTC.

The chain is built from TRBV6-1 and TRBJ2-5; D perhaps matches TRBD2 (6 bases). The CDR3 extends over 15 amino acids. Germline lookup yields CDR1 MNHNS and CDR2 SASEGT. Trimming shortened V by 7 bases and J by 1 base, and 16 bases separated the two germline ends. The CDR3 is CASIRGTASQETQYF. The CDR3 coding sequence is TGTGCCAGCATCAGAGGGACTGCAAGCCAAGAGACCCAGTACTTC.

The chain has TRBV2 and TRBJ2-3, with TRBD2 matching 8 bases. Germline V gives CDR1 SNHLY, CDR2 FYNNEI. The CDR3 extends over 12 amino acids. CDR3 residues: CAAGANSYTQYF. The CDR3 DNA follows: TGTGCAGCGGGGGCGAACTCATATACGCAGTATTTT. The variable domain in full, with the rest retrieved from reference TRBV2 and TRBJ2-3, is EPEVTQTPSHQVTQMGQEVILRCVPISNHLYFYWYRQILGQKVEFLVSFYNNEISEKSEIFDDQFSVERPDGSNFTLKIRSTKLEDSAMYFCAAGANSYTQYFGPGTRLTVL.

The chain links TRBV5-1 to TRBJ2-7; no clear D gene. This CDR3 comprises 13 residues. From germline, CDR1 is SGHRS and CDR2 YFSETQ. Trimming removed 2 bases from V and 6 bases from J, with 12 bases in between. CDR3 sequence reads: CASSFTVNFEQYF. CDR3 in DNA: TGCGCCAGCAGCTTTACGGTGAACTTCGAGCAGTACTTC.

With regard to this clone: This same CDR3 is encoded by further DNA sequences in the sample. V is TRBV11-1 and J is TRBJ2-3; no firm D call. Germline V lookup: CDR1 SGHAT, CDR2 FQDESV (reference sequence). The CDR3 is 11 amino acids. Trimming took 3 bases from V and 4 from J, leaving 2 bases between them. CDR3 protein: CASSLADTQYF. DNA of the CDR3: TGTGCCAGCAGCTTGGCAGATACGCAGTATTTT.

The CDR3 DNA is TGTGCCAGCAGCTTAGAAAATCCTAGCGGGTCCTACGAGCAGTACTTC. Translation gives CASSLENPSGSYEQYF. J is TRBJ2-7 and V is TRBV7-2; 8 bases fit TRBD2. CDR3 length: 16 amino acids. Unmatched junction bases numbered 6, after V lost 1 base and J lost 1 base. The V gene's germline CDR1 is SGHTA and CDR2 FQGNSA.

The J gene is TRBJ2-5, the V gene TRBV10-1; TRBD2 matches 9 bases. The V gene's germline CDR1 is WNHNN and CDR2 SYGVQD (reference sequence). Losses at the gene ends were 4 bases for V and 5 bases for J; bases not matched to a gene: 17. The CDR3 has 18 amino acids. CDR3 residues: CASSAASSGRLRGETQYF. The CDR3 DNA follows: TGCGCCAGCAGTGCGGCTTCGAGCGGGAGGCTCCGGGGGGAGACCCAGTACTTC.

This clone occurred a few times. The CDR3 DNA reads TGTGCCAGCAGCGACACAGGGGGCAGCTACAATGAGCAGTTCTTC. It specifies CASSDTGGSYNEQFF. The gene calls are TRBV6-4 and TRBJ2-1; 9 bases align to TRBD1. The germline V gene encodes CDR1 MRHNA and CDR2 SNTAGT. This CDR3 is 15 amino acids long. V trimming: 6 bases; J trimming: 3 bases; junction bases outside the gene matches: 6.

The CDR3 sequence: CASSLAPSSYNEQFF. The CDR3 region has the DNA TGTGCCAGCAGTTTGGCGCCAAGCTCCTACAATGAGCAGTTCTTC. This chain joins TRBV25-1 and TRBJ2-1; D gene unclear. The V end was cut by 5 bases, the J end by 0 bases, with 11 bases between. The CDR3 runs 15 residues. CDR1 MGHDK and CDR2 SYGVNS come from the germline V gene. Full variable domain (rest looked up from reference TRBV25-1 and TRBJ2-1): EADIYQTPRYLVIGTGKKITLECSQTMGHDKMYWYQQDPGMELHLIHYSYGVNSTEKGDLSSESTVSRIRTEHFPLTLESARPSHTSQYLCASSLAPSSYNEQFFGPGTRLTVL.

The rearrangement links TRBV6-6 to TRBJ1-1, with a possible D match to TRBD1 (5 bases). The V gene's germline CDR1 is MNHNY and CDR2 SVGAGI (reference sequence). Deletions cut 6 bases from V and 1 base from J, with 15 bases between. This CDR3 region has 15 residues. The CDR3 loop is CASSLSLRGNTEAFF. The CDR3 region has the DNA TGTGCCAGCAGCCTTAGCTTAAGGGGGAACACTGAAGCTTTCTTT.

The chain has TRBV15 and TRBJ2-7; 7 positions match TRBD2. V trimming: 1 base; J trimming: 1 base; junction bases outside the gene matches: 7. The CDR3 extends over 16 amino acids. CDR1 LNHNV and CDR2 YYDKDF come from the germline V gene (reference sequence). CDR3 amino acids: CATSRAGSSGSYEQYF. For the CDR3, the DNA is TGTGCCACCAGCAGAGCAGGGTCTAGCGGATCCTACGAGCAGTACTTC.

The chain links TRBV7-9 to TRBJ2-2, with D perhaps given as TRBD1 or TRBD2 (6 bases each). Germline loops: CDR1 SEHNR, CDR2 FQNEAQ (reference sequence). V was clipped by 1 base and J by 2 bases, with 11 bases between them. The CDR3 is 16 amino acids. The CDR3 is CASSLGGGGNTGELFF. The CDR3 DNA follows: TGTGCCAGCAGCTTAGGAGGGGGAGGTAACACCGGGGAGCTGTTTTTT.

The V gene is TRBV18, the J gene TRBJ2-7, with 7 bases fitting TRBD1. Germline assignment: CDR1 KGHSH and CDR2 LQKENI. Trimming at V came to 6 bases and at J to 7 bases, leaving 9 bases not matched to a gene. The CDR3 has 13 amino acids. CDR3: CASSSDRVGEQYF. The CDR3 DNA reads as TGTGCCAGCTCCTCCGACAGGGTTGGGGAGCAGTACTTC. The full variable domain, its missing parts supplied by reference TRBV18 and TRBJ2-7, is NAGVMQNPRHLVRRRGQEARLRCSPMKGHSHVYWYRQLPEEGLKFMVYLQKENIIDESGMPKERFSAEFPKEGPSILRIQQVVRGDSAAYFCASSSDRVGEQYFGPGTRLTVT.

V gene TRBV28 combines with J gene TRBJ1-2; the D gene is possibly TRBD1 (6 bases). V was clipped by 9 bases and J by 8 bases, with 19 bases between them. The CDR3 spans 13 residues. CDR1 and CDR2 from the germline V gene are MDHEN and SYDVKM. The CDR3 DNA follows: TGTGCCAGTTTGGGGGGGGCAAATAAAGGCTACACCTTC. Translation: CASLGGANKGYTF.

The chain employs TRBV6-5 and TRBJ1-2; D possibly corresponds to TRBD1 (6 bases). CDR1 is MNHEY, CDR2 SVGAGI, per germline. V lost 0 bases and J 8 bases, leaving 16 bases between the germline ends. The CDR3 contains 15 residues. This chain's CDR3 is CASSYSMRGALGYTF. CDR3 DNA sequence: TGTGCCAGCAGTTACTCGATGCGGGGGGCCTTAGGCTACACCTTC.

This clone was counted a few times. The rearrangement joins TRBV30 to TRBJ1-2; 8 bases are a match to TRBD1. CDR3 length equals 12 residues. Germline values: CDR1 GTSNPN, CDR2 SVGIG (reference sequence). V was clipped by 2 bases and J by 11 bases; unmatched bases: 7. CDR3 DNA: TGTGCCTGGAGTCGGTCGGGACAGGCTTACACCTTC. Protein product: CAWSRSGQAYTF.

J is TRBJ1-1 and V is TRBV11-2; D is uncertain. The CDR3 covers 15 residues. In germline, CDR1 is SGHAT, CDR2 FQNNGV. V was pared by 1 base and J by 1 base, with 10 bases between. The CDR3 protein is CASSLAGWRNTEAFF. The DNA of the CDR3 is TGTGCCAGCAGCTTAGCTGGTTGGCGGAACACTGAAGCTTTCTTT. Supplemented by reference TRBV11-2 and TRBJ1-1, the full variable domain reads EAGVAQSPRYKIIEKRQSVAFWCNPISGHATLYWYQQILGQGPKLLIQFQNNGVVDDSQLPKDRFSAERLKGVDSTLKIQPAKLEDSAVYLCASSLAGWRNTEAFFGQGTRLTVV.

J is TRBJ1-2 and V is TRBV28; 10 nucleotides align to TRBD1. V shed 9 bases, J shed 5 bases, and the junction held 9 bases outside the gene matches. Germline V gene data show CDR1 as MDHEN and CDR2 as SYDVKM. The CDR3 extends over 14 amino acids. CDR3 bases: TGTGCCAGTACCGCGGGACAGGGGAGGTATGGCTACACCTTC. This encodes CASTAGQGRYGYTF.

The table lists this clone with a few counts. The chain employs TRBV19 and TRBJ1-5, with TRBD1 identical over 7 bases. The CDR3 is 14 residues long. V lost 6 bases to trimming and J lost 7 bases; unmatched junction nucleotides: 9. Germline lookup yields CDR1 LNHDA and CDR2 SQIVND (reference sequence). The CDR3 region has the DNA TGTGCCAGTAGACGAGAACAGGGGCCGCAGCCCCAGCATTTT. It yields the protein CASRREQGPQPQHF.

This clone appeared a few times. V usage is TRBV6-1 and J usage is TRBJ1-5; no clear D gene. Germline CDR1 is MNHNS and CDR2 is SASEGT. The CDR3 consists of 14 residues. Trimming removed 4 bases from V and 9 bases from J, with 16 bases in between. CDR3 residues: CASSAEVGRWPQHF. DNA of the CDR3: TGTGCCAGCAGTGCTGAGGTAGGCAGGTGGCCCCAGCATTTT.

CDR3 loop: CASSHLMIAGGRETQYF. Here the CDR3 DNA reads TGTGCCAGCAGTCACTTGATGATAGCGGGAGGCCGGGAGACCCAGTACTTC. The gene calls are TRBV7-8 and TRBJ2-5; 10 nucleotides line up with TRBD2. Germline loops: CDR1 SGHVS, CDR2 FQNEAQ. V lost 6 bases, J lost 5 bases, and 15 bases stayed unmatched. This CDR3 has 17 amino acids. Full variable domain (remainder filled in from reference TRBV7-8 and TRBJ2-5): GAGVSQSPRYKVAKRGQDVALRCDPISGHVSLFWYQQALGQGPEFLTYFQNEAQLDKSGLPSDRFFAERPEGSVSTLKIQRTQQEDSAVYLCASSHLMIAGGRETQYFGPGTRLLVL.

This clone turned up a few times. Within the sample, other DNA sequences also encode this same CDR3. The chain uses TRBV7-2 and TRBJ1-5, with no clear D. CDR3 length: 12 amino acids. Germline CDR1 SGHTA, CDR2 FQGNSA. V was cut by 1 base and J by 5 bases, with 3 bases left in between. DNA of the CDR3: TGTGCCAGCAGCTTAGATTATCAGCCCCAGCATTTT. Protein sequence: CASSLDYQPQHF.

This rearrangement joins TRBV2 to TRBJ2-7; weak D call: TRBD2 (5 bases). V was pared by 2 bases and J by 0 bases, with 11 bases between. In germline, CDR1 is SNHLY, CDR2 FYNNEI. The CDR3 is 15 amino acids. The CDR3 DNA sequence: TGTGCCAGCAGTGAATCGCGGGTGAGCTCCTACGAGCAGTACTTC. Residues: CASSESRVSSYEQYF.

The V gene is TRBV2, the J gene TRBJ1-2, with a tentative D call TRBD1 (6 bases). V shed 5 bases and J shed 7 bases, with 20 bases lying between them. The CDR3 extends over 15 amino acids. The germline gives CDR1 SNHLY, CDR2 FYNNEI. The CDR3 DNA follows: TGTGCCAGCAGTCACAGGGAATTCCTCAGGGGTGGCTACACCTTC. Protein: CASSHREFLRGGYTF. Filled out from reference TRBV2 and TRBJ1-2, the complete variable domain reads EPEVTQTPSHQVTQMGQEVILRCVPISNHLYFYWYRQILGQKVEFLVSFYNNEISEKSEIFDDQFSVERPDGSNFTLKIRSTKLEDSAMYFCASSHREFLRGGYTFGSGTRLTVV.

This clone has just a few counts. The V gene is TRBV6-5, the J gene TRBJ1-3, with D maybe TRBD1 (5 bases). Trimming left V 4 bases short and J 0 bases short, with 13 bases between. The CDR3 runs 16 residues. Germline V lookup: CDR1 MNHEY, CDR2 SVGAGI. The CDR3 region is CASSFGAGYSGNTIYF. The CDR3 region has the DNA TGTGCCAGCAGTTTTGGGGCGGGATACTCTGGAAACACCATATATTTT.

The V and J genes are TRBV9 and TRBJ2-2; the D is unclear. The CDR3 runs to 13 residues. Trimming stripped 3 bases from V and 6 bases from J, with 9 bases between. In germline, CDR1 is SGDLS, CDR2 YYNGEE. CDR3 protein: CASSDDLAGELFF. CDR3 DNA: TGTGCCAGCAGCGACGATCTAGCCGGGGAGCTGTTTTTT. The entire variable domain, with the rest obtained from reference TRBV9 and TRBJ2-2, is as follows: DSGVTQTPKHLITATGQRVTLRCSPRSGDLSVYWYQQSLDQGLQFLIQYYNGEERAKGNILERFSAQQFPDLHSELNLSSLELGDSALYFCASSDDLAGELFFGEGSRLTVL.

This clone was counted at least ten times. The CDR3 region is CAISESGLAGSSYEQYF. The CDR3 DNA reads as TGTGCCATCAGTGAGTCTGGACTAGCGGGTAGCTCCTACGAGCAGTACTTC. This chain joins TRBV10-3 and TRBJ2-7, with TRBD2 matching 11 bases. From germline, CDR1 is ENHRY and CDR2 SYGVKD. The CDR3 contains 17 residues. Trimming cost V 0 bases and J 0 bases; bases outside gene matches: 4.

The V and J genes are TRBV2 and TRBJ2-5, with D perhaps matching TRBD1 (5 bases). V lost 0 bases, J lost 1 base, and 9 bases lay in between. Per germline, CDR1 SNHLY and CDR2 FYNNEI. The CDR3 runs 15 residues. The CDR3 DNA is TGTGCCAGCAGTGAAGCCAGGGCCGCCCAAGAGACCCAGTACTTC. Translation gives CASSEARAAQETQYF.

This clone came up a few times. The chain is built from TRBV14 and TRBJ2-2; a weak D match, TRBD1 (5 bases). V shed 4 bases and J shed 6 bases, with 12 bases lying between them. The CDR3 runs to 14 residues. Germline V gene lookup returns CDR1 SGHDN and CDR2 FVKESK. CDR3 sequence: CASSLQGVPGELFF. CDR3 DNA sequence: TGTGCCAGCAGCCTCCAAGGGGTGCCCGGGGAGCTGTTTTTT.

This clone was detected a few times. The rearrangement links TRBV7-3 to TRBJ2-7; a possible D gene is TRBD2 (5 bases). The CDR3 is 15 amino acids. Germline CDR1 is SGHTA and CDR2 is FQGTGA. Trimming took 5 bases from V and 0 from J, leaving 14 bases between them. This CDR3 is CASSPSGKSSYEQYF. CDR3 nucleotide sequence: TGTGCCAGCAGCCCAAGCGGTAAGAGCTCCTACGAGCAGTACTTC. Drawing the rest from reference TRBV7-3 and TRBJ2-7, the complete variable domain is GAGVSQTPSNKVTEKGKYVELRCDPISGHTALYWYRQSLGQGPEFLIYFQGTGAADDSGLPNDRFFAVRPEGSVSTLKIQRTERGDSAVYLCASSPSGKSSYEQYFGPGTRLTVT.

This sequence joins TRBV6-1 and TRBJ2-7; D ambiguous. The CDR3 length is 13 residues. CDR1 is MNHNS and CDR2 is SASEGT in the germline V gene. Between the trimmed V and J ends, which lost 3 bases and 7 bases, there was a span of 13 bases. The CDR3 DNA is TGTGCCAGCAGTGACGGGCAGATGGAGGAGCAGTACTTC. The encoded protein is CASSDGQMEEQYF.

The rearrangement links TRBV2 to TRBJ2-5, with no clear D. Germline loops: CDR1 SNHLY, CDR2 FYNNEI. The CDR3 is made up of 16 amino acids. Trimming left V 0 bases short and J 0 bases short, with 11 bases between. CDR3 sequence: CASSEAGSAYQETQYF. The CDR3 nucleotides are TGTGCCAGCAGTGAAGCGGGTTCAGCGTACCAAGAGACCCAGTACTTC.